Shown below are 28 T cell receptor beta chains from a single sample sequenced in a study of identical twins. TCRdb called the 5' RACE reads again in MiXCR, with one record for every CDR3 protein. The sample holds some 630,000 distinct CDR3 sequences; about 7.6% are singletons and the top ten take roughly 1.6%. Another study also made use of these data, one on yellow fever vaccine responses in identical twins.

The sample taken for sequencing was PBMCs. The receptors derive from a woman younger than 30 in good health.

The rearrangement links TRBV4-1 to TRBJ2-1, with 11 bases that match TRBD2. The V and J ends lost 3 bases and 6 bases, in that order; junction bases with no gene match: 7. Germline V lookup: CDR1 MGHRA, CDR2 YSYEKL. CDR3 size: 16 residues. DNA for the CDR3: TGCGCCAGCAGCCATCTAGCGGGGGGCCAGGGCAATGAGCAGTTCTTC. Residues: CASSHLAGGQGNEQFF.

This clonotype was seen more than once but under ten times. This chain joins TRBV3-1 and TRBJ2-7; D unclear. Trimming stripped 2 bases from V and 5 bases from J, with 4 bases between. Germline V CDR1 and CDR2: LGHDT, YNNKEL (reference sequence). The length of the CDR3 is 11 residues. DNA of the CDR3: TGTGCCAGCAGCCAAATGGACGAGCAGTACTTC. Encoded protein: CASSQMDEQYF.

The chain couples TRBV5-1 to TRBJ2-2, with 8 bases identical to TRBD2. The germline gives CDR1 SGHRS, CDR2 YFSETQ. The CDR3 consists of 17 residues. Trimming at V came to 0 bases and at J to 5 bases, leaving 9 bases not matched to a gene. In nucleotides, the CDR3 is TGCGCCAGCAGCTTGGGATTCGAGACGGGGGGGACCGGGGAGCTGTTTTTT. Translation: CASSLGFETGGTGELFF.

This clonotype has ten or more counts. Here the CDR3 reads CSASPGTSGVAPYNEQFF. The CDR3 nucleotides read TGCAGTGCTAGCCCAGGGACTAGCGGGGTAGCCCCCTACAATGAGCAGTTCTTC. V usage is TRBV20-1 and J usage is TRBJ2-1; 13 positions match TRBD2. V lost 3 bases to trimming and J lost 2 bases; unmatched junction nucleotides: 10. Germline loops: CDR1 DFQATT, CDR2 SNEGSKA (reference sequence). There are 18 residues in the CDR3.

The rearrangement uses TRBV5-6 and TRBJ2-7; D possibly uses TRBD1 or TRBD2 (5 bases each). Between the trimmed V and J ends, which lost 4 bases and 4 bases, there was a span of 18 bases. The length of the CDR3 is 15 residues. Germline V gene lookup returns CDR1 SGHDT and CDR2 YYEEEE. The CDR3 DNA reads TGTGCCAGCAGCGCTAAACCAGGGACCGCGTACGAGCAGTACTTC. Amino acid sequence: CASSAKPGTAYEQYF.

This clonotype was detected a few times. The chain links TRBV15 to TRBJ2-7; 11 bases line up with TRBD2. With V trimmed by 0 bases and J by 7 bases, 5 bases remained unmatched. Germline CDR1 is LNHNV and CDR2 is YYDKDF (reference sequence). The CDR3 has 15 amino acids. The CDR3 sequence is CATSRDWGTSGEQYF. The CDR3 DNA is TGTGCCACCAGCAGAGATTGGGGGACTAGCGGAGAGCAGTACTTC.

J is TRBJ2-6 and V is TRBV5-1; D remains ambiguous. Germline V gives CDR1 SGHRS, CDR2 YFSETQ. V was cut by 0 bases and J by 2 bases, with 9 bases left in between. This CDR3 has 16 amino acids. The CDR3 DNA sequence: TGCGCCAGCAGCTTGGTGGCCGGAACTGGGGCCAACGTCCTGACTTTC. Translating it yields CASSLVAGTGANVLTF.

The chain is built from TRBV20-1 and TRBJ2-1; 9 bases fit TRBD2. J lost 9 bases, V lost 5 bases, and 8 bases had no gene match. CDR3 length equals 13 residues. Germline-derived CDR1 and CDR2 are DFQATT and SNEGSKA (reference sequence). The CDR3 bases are TGCAGTGCTGGGTTAGCGGGAGTCCGTGAGCAGTTCTTC. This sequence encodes CSAGLAGVREQFF.

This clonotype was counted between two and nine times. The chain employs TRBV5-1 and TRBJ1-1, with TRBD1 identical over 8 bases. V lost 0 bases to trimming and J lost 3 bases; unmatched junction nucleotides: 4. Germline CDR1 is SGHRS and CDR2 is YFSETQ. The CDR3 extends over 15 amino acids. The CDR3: CASSLGTGPYTEAFF. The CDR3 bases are TGCGCCAGCAGCTTGGGGACAGGGCCTTACACTGAAGCTTTCTTT.

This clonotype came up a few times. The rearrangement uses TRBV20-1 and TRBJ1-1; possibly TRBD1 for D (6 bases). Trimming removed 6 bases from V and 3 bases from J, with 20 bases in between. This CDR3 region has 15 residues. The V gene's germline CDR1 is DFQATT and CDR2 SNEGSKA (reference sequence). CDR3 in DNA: TGCAGTGCGACAGGCTCGGGGGCTATGGACACTGAAGCTTTCTTT. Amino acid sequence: CSATGSGAMDTEAFF.

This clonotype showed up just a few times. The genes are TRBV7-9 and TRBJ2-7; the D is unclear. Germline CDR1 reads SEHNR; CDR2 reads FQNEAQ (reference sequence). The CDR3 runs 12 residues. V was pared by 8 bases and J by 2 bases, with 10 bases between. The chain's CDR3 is CASGKTPYEQYF. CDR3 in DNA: TGTGCCAGCGGGAAGACCCCCTACGAGCAGTACTTC.

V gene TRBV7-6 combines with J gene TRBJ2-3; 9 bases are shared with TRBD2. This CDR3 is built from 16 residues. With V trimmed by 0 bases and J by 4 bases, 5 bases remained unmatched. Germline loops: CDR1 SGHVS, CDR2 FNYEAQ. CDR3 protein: CASSLARIAGADTQYF. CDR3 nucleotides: TGTGCCAGCAGCTTAGCGCGGATAGCGGGGGCAGATACGCAGTATTTT.

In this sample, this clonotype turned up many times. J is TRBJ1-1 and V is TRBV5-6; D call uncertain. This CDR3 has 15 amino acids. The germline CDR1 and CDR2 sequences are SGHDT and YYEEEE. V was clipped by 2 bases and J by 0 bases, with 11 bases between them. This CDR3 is CASSFPGGMNTEAFF. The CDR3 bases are TGTGCCAGCAGCTTTCCGGGTGGGATGAACACTGAAGCTTTCTTT.

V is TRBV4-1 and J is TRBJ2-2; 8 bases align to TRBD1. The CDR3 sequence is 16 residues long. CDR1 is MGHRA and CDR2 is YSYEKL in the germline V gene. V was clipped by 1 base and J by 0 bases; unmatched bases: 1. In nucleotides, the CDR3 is TGCGCCAGCAGCCAAGTACAGGGGGCGAACACCGGGGAGCTGTTTTTT. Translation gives CASSQVQGANTGELFF.

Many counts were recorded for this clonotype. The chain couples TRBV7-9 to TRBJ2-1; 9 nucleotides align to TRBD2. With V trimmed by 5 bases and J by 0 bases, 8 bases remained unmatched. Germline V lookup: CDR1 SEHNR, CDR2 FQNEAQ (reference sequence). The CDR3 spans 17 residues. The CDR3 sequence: CASSAGLAGSSYNEQFF. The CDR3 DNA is TGTGCCAGCAGCGCGGGGCTAGCGGGGTCCTCCTACAATGAGCAGTTCTTC.

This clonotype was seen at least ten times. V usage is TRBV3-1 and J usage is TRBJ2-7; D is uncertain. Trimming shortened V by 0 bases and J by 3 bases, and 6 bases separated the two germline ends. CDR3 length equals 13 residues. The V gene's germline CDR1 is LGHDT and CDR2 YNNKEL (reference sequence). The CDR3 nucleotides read TGTGCCAGCAGCCAAGAGGTATTCTACGAGCAGTACTTC. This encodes CASSQEVFYEQYF.

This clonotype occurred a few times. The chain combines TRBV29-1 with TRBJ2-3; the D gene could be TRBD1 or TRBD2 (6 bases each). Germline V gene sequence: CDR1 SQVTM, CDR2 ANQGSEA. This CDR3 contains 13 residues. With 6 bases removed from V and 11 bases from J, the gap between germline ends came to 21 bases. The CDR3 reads CSVPALGGAGQYF. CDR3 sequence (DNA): TGCAGCGTCCCAGCGCTGGGGGGCGCGGGGCAGTATTTT.

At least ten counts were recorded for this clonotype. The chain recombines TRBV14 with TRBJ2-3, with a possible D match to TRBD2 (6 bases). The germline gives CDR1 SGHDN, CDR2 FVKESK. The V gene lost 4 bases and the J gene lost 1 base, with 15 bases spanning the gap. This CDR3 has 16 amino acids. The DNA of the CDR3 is TGTGCCAGCAGCCCATGGAGGCCGGGAGGCACAGATACGCAGTATTTT. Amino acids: CASSPWRPGGTDTQYF.

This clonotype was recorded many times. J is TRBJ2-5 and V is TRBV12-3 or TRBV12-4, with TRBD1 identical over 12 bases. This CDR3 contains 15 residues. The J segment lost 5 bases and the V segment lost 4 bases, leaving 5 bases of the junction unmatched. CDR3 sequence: CASSYGTGGSETQYF. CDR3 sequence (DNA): TGTGCCAGCAGTTATGGGACAGGGGGCTCGGAGACCCAGTACTTC.

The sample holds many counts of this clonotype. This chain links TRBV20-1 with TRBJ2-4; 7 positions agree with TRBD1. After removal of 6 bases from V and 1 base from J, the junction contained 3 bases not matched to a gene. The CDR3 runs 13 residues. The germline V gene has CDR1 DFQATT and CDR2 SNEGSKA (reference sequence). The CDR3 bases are TGCAGTGCGACGGACAGGGCCAAAAACATTCAGTACTTC. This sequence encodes CSATDRAKNIQYF.

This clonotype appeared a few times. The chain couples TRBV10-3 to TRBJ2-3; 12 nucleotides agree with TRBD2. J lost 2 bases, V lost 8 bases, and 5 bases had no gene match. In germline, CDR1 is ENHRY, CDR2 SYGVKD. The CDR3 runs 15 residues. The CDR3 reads CAIGGTSGSTDTQYF. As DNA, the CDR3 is TGTGCCATCGGGGGGACTAGCGGGTCCACAGATACGCAGTATTTT.

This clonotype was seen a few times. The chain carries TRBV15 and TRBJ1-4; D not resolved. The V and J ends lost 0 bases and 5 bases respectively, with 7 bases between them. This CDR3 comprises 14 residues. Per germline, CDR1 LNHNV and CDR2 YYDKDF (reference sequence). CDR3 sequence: CATSRETRNEKLFF. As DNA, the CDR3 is TGTGCCACCAGCAGAGAGACTAGAAATGAAAAACTGTTTTTT.

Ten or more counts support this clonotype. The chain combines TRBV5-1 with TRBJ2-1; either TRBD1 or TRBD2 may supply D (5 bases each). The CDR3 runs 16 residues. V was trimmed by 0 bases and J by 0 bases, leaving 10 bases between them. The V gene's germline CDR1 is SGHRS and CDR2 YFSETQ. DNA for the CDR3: TGCGCCAGCAGCTTGGCCGGGGCGAGCTCCTACAATGAGCAGTTCTTC. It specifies CASSLAGASSYNEQFF.

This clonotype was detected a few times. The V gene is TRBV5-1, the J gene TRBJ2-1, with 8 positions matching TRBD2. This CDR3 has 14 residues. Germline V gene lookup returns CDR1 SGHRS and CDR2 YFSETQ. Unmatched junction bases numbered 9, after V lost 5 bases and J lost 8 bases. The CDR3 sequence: CASRAGEGRDEQFF. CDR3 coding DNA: TGCGCCAGCAGAGCGGGAGAGGGTCGTGATGAGCAGTTCTTC.

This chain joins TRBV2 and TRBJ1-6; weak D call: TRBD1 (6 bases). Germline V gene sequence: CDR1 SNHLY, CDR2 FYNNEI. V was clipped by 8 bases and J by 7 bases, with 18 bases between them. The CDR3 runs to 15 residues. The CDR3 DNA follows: TGTGCCAGCCGAACCAGGGCAGGGGAGAATTCACCCCTCCACTTT. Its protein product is CASRTRAGENSPLHF.

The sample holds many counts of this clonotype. The chain's CDR3 is CASSLKARGLAEYEQYF. The DNA of the CDR3 is TGTGCCAGCAGTTTAAAGGCCCGGGGACTAGCGGAATACGAGCAGTACTTC. V is TRBV12-3 or TRBV12-4 and J is TRBJ2-7; 11 bases map to TRBD2. Trimming took 2 bases from V and 4 from J; bases not matched to a gene: 10. The CDR3 runs to 17 residues.

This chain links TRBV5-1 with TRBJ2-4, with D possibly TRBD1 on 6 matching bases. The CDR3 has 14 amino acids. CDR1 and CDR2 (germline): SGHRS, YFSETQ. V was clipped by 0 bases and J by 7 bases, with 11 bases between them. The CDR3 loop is CASSLGGTSNIQYF. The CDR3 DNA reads TGCGCCAGCAGCTTGGGGGGGACATCTAACATTCAGTACTTC.

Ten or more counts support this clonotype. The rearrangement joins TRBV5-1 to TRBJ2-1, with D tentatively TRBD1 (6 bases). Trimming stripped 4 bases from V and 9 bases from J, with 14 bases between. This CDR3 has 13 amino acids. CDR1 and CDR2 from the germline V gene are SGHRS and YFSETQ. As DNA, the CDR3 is TGCGCCAGCAGCGGAAACAGGGACGGTGAGCAGTTCTTC. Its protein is CASSGNRDGEQFF.